In its sample, the clone carrying this T cell receptor beta chain was seen many times. CDR3 length: 14 residues. Germline V gene lookup returns CDR1 SGHDT and CDR2 YYEEEE. The V end lost 4 bases, the J end lost 8 bases, and 13 bases lay between the germline ends. The data stem from a study of shared clonotypes between healthy human individuals. Each sorted subset replicate got 200 ng genomic DNA, tens of thousands of genomes. TCRdb's table, derived via immunoSEQ multiplex PCR, lists solely in-frame clones and lacks some. The table has 550,000 to 700,000 clones, more than 70% seen once; the top ten hold 1.5% to 2%.

This TCR derives from a woman aged 25 to 45 in good health. V gene TRBV5-6 combines with J gene TRBJ1-6; no firm D call. Material for sequencing was memory CD4+ T cells sorted from blood. Documented subset: CD45RA-negative fraction. The DNA of the CDR3 is TGTGCCAGCAGCCGGACCCCCTGGGATTCACCCCTCCACTTT. As protein: CASSRTPWDSPLHF. The whole variable domain, filled in from reference TRBV5-6 and TRBJ1-6, reads DAGVTQSPTHLIKTRGQQVTLRCSPKSGHDTVSWYQQALGQGPQFIFQYYEEEERQRGNFPDRFSGHQFPNYSSELNVNALLLGDSALYLCASSRTPWDSPLHFGNGTRLTVT.